This TCR beta chain was profiled in a study of PD-1 blockade in classical Hodgkin lymphoma. Trimming pared 2 bases from V and 0 bases from J, leaving 8 bases between. Per the germline V gene, CDR1 is MNHEY and CDR2 is SVGAGI. The CDR3 totals 14 residues. The method was immunoSEQ multiplex PCR; TCRdb's version includes in-frame clones alone and lacks a portion of them. The repertoire holds 45,000 to 65,000 clones, with about two thirds as singletons. Study-level findings and limits: Whatever underlies the repertoire differences (possibly disease activity or prior therapy) remains undefined. The CD4+ diversity rise by C4D1 was clearest in complete responders. Exclusion removed patients who began nivolumab under 1 year after ASCT. Healthy donors were reported to have higher baseline TCR diversity than newly diagnosed patients.

Each and every patient relapsed after autologous stem cell transplantation, and patients got differing brentuximab vedotin exposure. The sample holds one count of this clone. As yet, its antigen is unknown. The material was peripheral blood mononuclear cells (PBMCs), obtained before the second cycle of nivolumab. V and J are TRBV6-5 and TRBJ2-7; D uncertain. The TCR sequence derives from a human donor with classical Hodgkin lymphoma. The CDR3 DNA reads TGTGCCAGCAGTTACAGTGGGGACTCCTACGAGCAGTACTTC. As protein: CASSYSGDSYEQYF.